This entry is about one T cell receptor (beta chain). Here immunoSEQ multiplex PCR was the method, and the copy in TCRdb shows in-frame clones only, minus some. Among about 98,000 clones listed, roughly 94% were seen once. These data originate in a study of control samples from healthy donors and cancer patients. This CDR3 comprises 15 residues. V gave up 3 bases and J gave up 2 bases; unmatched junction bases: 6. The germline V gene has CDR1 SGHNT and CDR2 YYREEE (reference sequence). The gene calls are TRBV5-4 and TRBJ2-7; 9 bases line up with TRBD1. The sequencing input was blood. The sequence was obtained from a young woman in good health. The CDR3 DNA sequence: TGTGCCAGCAGCTGGGGGACAGGGATCACCTACGAGCAGTACTTC. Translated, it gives CASSWGTGITYEQYF.